Described below is a single T cell receptor (beta chain) sequence and its context. Trimming stripped 5 bases from V and 4 bases from J, with 12 bases between. This CDR3 comprises 14 residues. Per the germline V gene, CDR1 is LGHNA and CDR2 is YNFKEQ. Authors' processing steps: Reference gene primers were amplified, and this amplification served to estimate nucleated cell counts. Profiled with immunoSEQ multiplex PCR; TCRdb holds only in-frame clones, not every one. That table is the source of V, J and clone size, and D and trimming were worked out from the DNA. The table includes under 55,000 clones, 84% detected once. This sample was included in a study of blood T cell repertoires in COVID-19. Overall study context: Material from acute and convalescent COVID-19 was sourced from the United States, Italy and Spain. PBMCs, B-cell-depleted T cells, or T cells provided the cDNA or gDNA that made up the material.

The sequence was collected from a man aged 50 to 59 with acute or convalescent COVID-19. Sequencing input: peripheral blood. The chain recombines TRBV4-2 with TRBJ1-3; D is ambiguous. The CDR3 here is CASSTRTLGNTIYF. CDR3 sequence (DNA): TGTGCCAGCAGCACCCGGACTTTGGGAAACACCATATATTTT.